These T cell receptor beta chains were read from a single sample in a study of radiotherapy plus CTLA-4 blockade in lung cancer. TCRdb's copy holds only in-frame clones and misses some; the assay was immunoSEQ multiplex PCR. The data hold under 95,000 clones, with 84% observed a single time. The specimen comprised peripheral blood, sampled from a patient treated with radiotherapy plus ipilimumab. Receptor source: a human donor with non-small cell lung cancer who had stable disease on radiotherapy plus ipilimumab. CDR3s include the opening cysteine and the closing phenylalanine or tryptophan.

TRBV29-1	TRBJ2-1	CSVVRTSGYNEQFF
TRBV5-6	TRBJ1-1	CASNQQGRNTEAFF
TRBV19	TRBJ1-5	CASSIDQGTWQPQHF
TRBV10-1	TRBJ2-7	CASSAIQGSYEQYF
TRBV27	TRBJ2-2	CASSSPPASGAYPNTGELFF
TRBV30	TRBJ2-3	CAWSVGGRADTQYF
TRBV27	TRBJ2-3	CASSFRARGDTDTQYF
TRBV7-6	TRBJ1-3	CASSPQQYSGNTIYF
TRBV11-2	TRBJ2-1	CASSRTSGSYNEQFF
TRBV27	TRBJ2-2	CASRRQGYTGELFF
TRBV19	TRBJ2-5	CASSPYQGARETQYF
TRBV7-9	TRBJ1-4	CASSLAGTKGEKLFF
TRBV5-4	TRBJ2-7	CASSQDRAKYEQYF
TRBV19	TRBJ2-1	CASSIAGGDEQFF
TRBV5-1	TRBJ1-2	CASSLGGRQGTVYGYTF
TRBV29-1	TRBJ1-4	CSAGTGAWELFF
TRBV23-1	TRBJ1-3	CASSHREPGNTIYF
TRBV7-8	TRBJ2-2	CASSFRTFGTGELFF
TRBV4-1	TRBJ1-6	CASSPEFSGNSPLHF
TRBV4-1	TRBJ1-3	CASSQARGNTIYF
TRBV28	TRBJ2-7	CASRGSHGGEQYF
TRBV10-3	TRBJ2-7	CAISEGLAGDEQYF
TRBV12-5	TRBJ1-5	CASGPPANQPQHF
TRBV27	TRBJ2-6	CASSFHGVFGSGANVLTF
TRBV27	TRBJ2-3	CASSLSTRLGDTQYF
TRBV5-1	TRBJ2-5	CASSPRMRQETQYF
TRBV27	TRBJ2-7	CASSLRSGPTYEQYF
TRBV5-1	TRBJ2-3	CASSRDRGTDTQYF
TRBV9	TRBJ1-3	CASSPGGTSGNTIYF
TRBV9	TRBJ2-2	CASAAPRGRMNTGELFF
TRBV10-2	TRBJ2-7	CASSEGDFLYEQYF
TRBV28	TRBJ2-5	CASSLRETQYF
TRBV19	TRBJ1-3	CASSTGFTGGNTIYF
TRBV6-5	TRBJ1-5	CASSYRQHGNQHF
TRBV9	TRBJ1-1	CASSVSGGGTEAFF
TRBV5-1	TRBJ1-5	CASKPDTYSNQPQHF
TRBV18	TRBJ1-1	CASSPAGQGFMNTEAFF
TRBV7-2	TRBJ2-7	CASSPPGGYAYEQYF
TRBV9	TRBJ1-5	CASSVTGVHQPQHF
TRBV18	TRBJ2-2	CASSPPPGQGVLRTGELFF
TRBV6-6	TRBJ1-1	CASSAYVEAFF
TRBV11-1	TRBJ2-7	CASSRTSGILSYEQYF